Below are 32 T cell receptor beta chains sequenced from a single sample in a study of beta chain features in type 1 diabetes. Sequencing targeted expressed TCRB transcripts, as all isolated RNA had been reverse transcribed. Sequenced by immunoSEQ multiplex PCR; TCRdb stores in-frame clones only, minus some. Here the sample spans some 400,000 clones, more than 13% being singletons. The sample consisted of naive CD4+ T cells from blood. These receptor sequences come from a young woman in good health.

The V call is TRBV29-1, the J call TRBJ2-5, with a weak D call TRBD2 (6 bases). V lost 5 bases to trimming and J lost 4 bases, with 17 bases between them. The V gene's germline CDR1 is SQVTM and CDR2 ANQGSEA. The CDR3 length is 14 residues. The CDR3 region has the DNA TGCAGCGTTCTTAGGCAGGGAGGTCCAGAGACCCAGTACTTC. Translation: CSVLRQGGPETQYF.

The CDR3 loop is CASSFDRGQYNEQFF. CDR3 DNA: TGTGCCAGCAGCTTCGACCGAGGCCAGTACAATGAGCAGTTCTTC. This chain joins TRBV7-3 and TRBJ2-1; D is ambiguous. The germline V and J ends were trimmed by 3 bases and 4 bases, with 13 bases remaining between them. The length of the CDR3 is 15 residues. Germline-derived CDR1 and CDR2 are SGHTA and FQGTGA.

This clone was detected only a few times. The V call is TRBV28, the J call TRBJ1-2; D not certain. V was cut by 3 bases and J by 1 base, with 15 bases left in between. Germline values: CDR1 MDHEN, CDR2 SYDVKM. CDR3 length: 16 residues. The CDR3 sequence: CASSLIGDRNNYGYTF. DNA for the CDR3: TGTGCCAGCAGTTTGATCGGGGATCGCAATAACTATGGCTACACCTTC.

This clone was found a few times. This chain joins TRBV14 and TRBJ2-1; 9 nucleotides agree with TRBD1. The CDR3 contains 14 residues. V shed 4 bases and J 6 bases; nucleotides not matched to a gene: 4. Germline V gives CDR1 SGHDN, CDR2 FVKESK. CDR3 coding DNA: TGTGCCAGCAGCCTAAAACAGGGGGCCAATGAGCAGTTCTTC. Translated, it gives CASSLKQGANEQFF.

V gene TRBV4-1 combines with J gene TRBJ1-1; 7 positions match TRBD1. Germline V gene lookup returns CDR1 MGHRA and CDR2 YSYEKL. The CDR3 is 15 amino acids. V lost 4 bases and J lost 4; bases outside the gene matches: 9. The CDR3 is CASSPTDRDATEAFF. The CDR3 nucleotides are TGCGCCAGCAGCCCCACCGACAGGGACGCCACTGAAGCTTTCTTT.

The chain links TRBV9 to TRBJ2-3; 14 bases map to TRBD2. The CDR3 length is 16 residues. Per germline, CDR1 SGDLS and CDR2 YYNGEE. V shed 4 bases, J shed 4 bases, and the junction held 5 bases outside the gene matches. The CDR3 is CASSWGLAGVADTQYF. The CDR3 region has the DNA TGTGCCAGCAGCTGGGGACTAGCGGGAGTCGCAGATACGCAGTATTTT.

The chain carries TRBV9 and TRBJ2-1; D may be TRBD2 (6 bases). The CDR3 contains 13 residues. Deletions cut 6 bases from V and 6 bases from J, with 13 bases between. Per germline, CDR1 SGDLS and CDR2 YYNGEE. The CDR3 here is CASTGGASNEQFF. CDR3 sequence (DNA): TGTGCCAGCACCGGCGGGGCGTCCAATGAGCAGTTCTTC.

This chain joins TRBV27 and TRBJ2-1, with 7 bases that match TRBD1. CDR3 length: 16 residues. Germline V lookup: CDR1 MNHEY, CDR2 SMNVEV (reference sequence). With V trimmed by 0 bases and J by 7 bases, 9 bases remained unmatched. The CDR3 DNA follows: TGTGCCAGCAGTTTATCTACGAGGGGGCGAGTAAATGAGCAGTTCTTC. Its protein is CASSLSTRGRVNEQFF.

V gene TRBV14 combines with J gene TRBJ2-2, with a tentative D call TRBD2 (5 bases). Germline lookup yields CDR1 SGHDN and CDR2 FVKESK. This CDR3 contains 14 residues. The V end was cut by 8 bases, the J end by 0 bases, with 10 bases between. CDR3 DNA: TGTGCCAGCCGGACTCTCGCGAACACCGGGGAGCTGTTTTTT. Translating gives CASRTLANTGELFF.

There are a few counts of this clone. The V gene is TRBV5-1, the J gene TRBJ2-7; D remains ambiguous. Trimming left V 0 bases short and J 0 bases short, with 7 bases between. The CDR3 contains 14 residues. Germline values: CDR1 SGHRS, CDR2 YFSETQ. CDR3 nucleotide sequence: TGCGCCAGCAGCTTGGGCGCCCCCTCCTACGAGCAGTACTTC. This codes for CASSLGAPSYEQYF.

This clone appeared a few times. V and J are TRBV30 and TRBJ2-1; 10 nucleotides match TRBD2. Germline CDR1 and CDR2: GTSNPN and SVGIG (reference sequence). This CDR3 is 14 amino acids long. The trim removed 4 bases at V and 7 bases at J, leaving 7 bases unmatched. CDR3 amino acids: CAWTGTSARNEQFF. The CDR3 DNA is TGTGCCTGGACCGGGACTAGCGCACGGAATGAGCAGTTCTTC.

The table lists this clone with a few counts. V and J are TRBV4-1 and TRBJ1-2; D is possibly TRBD1 (5 bases). Trimming cost V 3 bases and J 4 bases, with 9 bases left between them. Germline CDR1 reads MGHRA; CDR2 reads YSYEKL. CDR3 length: 13 residues. CDR3 amino acids: CASSQAGTYGYTF. The CDR3 DNA sequence: TGCGCCAGCAGCCAGGCGGGGACCTATGGCTACACCTTC.

This rearrangement joins TRBV9 to TRBJ1-2; 7 bases are a match to TRBD1. The CDR3 covers 15 residues. Germline V lookup: CDR1 SGDLS, CDR2 YYNGEE. V was clipped by 3 bases and J by 4 bases; unmatched bases: 9. For the CDR3, the DNA is TGTGCCAGCAGCGCCGGACAGGTAGTTACCTATGGCTACACCTTC. Protein product: CASSAGQVVTYGYTF.

This clone was detected a few times. This sequence joins TRBV2 and TRBJ2-3; possible D gene TRBD2, 5 bases. CDR1 is SNHLY, CDR2 FYNNEI, per germline. The CDR3 is 15 amino acids. V lost 4 bases and J lost 4, with 15 bases in between. The CDR3 DNA reads as TGTGCCAGCAGTGTAATATACCCGGGATCAGATACGCAGTATTTT. Translated: CASSVIYPGSDTQYF. The whole variable domain, remainder taken from reference TRBV2 and TRBJ2-3, is EPEVTQTPSHQVTQMGQEVILRCVPISNHLYFYWYRQILGQKVEFLVSFYNNEISEKSEIFDDQFSVERPDGSNFTLKIRSTKLEDSAMYFCASSVIYPGSDTQYFGPGTRLTVL.

In its sample, this clone was seen a few times. This chain joins TRBV18 and TRBJ1-5, with TRBD1 matching 8 bases. V shed 1 base, J shed 0 bases, and the junction held 8 bases outside the gene matches. This CDR3 region has 18 residues. Germline V gives CDR1 KGHSH, CDR2 LQKENI. CDR3 loop: CASSPRPGTGDSNQPQHF. In nucleotides, the CDR3 is TGTGCCAGCTCACCACGTCCCGGGACAGGAGATAGCAATCAGCCCCAGCATTTT. Drawing the rest from reference TRBV18 and TRBJ1-5, the complete variable domain is NAGVMQNPRHLVRRRGQEARLRCSPMKGHSHVYWYRQLPEEGLKFMVYLQKENIIDESGMPKERFSAEFPKEGPSILRIQQVVRGDSAAYFCASSPRPGTGDSNQPQHFGDGTRLSIL.

This clone appeared a few times. V gene TRBV27 combines with J gene TRBJ2-3; 7 positions match TRBD1. The CDR3 runs 17 residues. With 5 bases clipped from V and 1 base from J, the junction kept 12 bases outside the gene matches. From germline, CDR1 is MNHEY and CDR2 SMNVEV (reference sequence). This chain's CDR3 is CASSPAVGGAGTDTQYF. In DNA, the CDR3 is TGTGCCAGCAGTCCGGCAGTAGGGGGCGCAGGCACAGATACGCAGTATTTT.

This clone occurred a few times. The chain joins TRBV28 to TRBJ1-5; D remains ambiguous. V lost 8 bases and J 1 base, leaving 15 bases between the germline ends. Looked up from germline, CDR1 is MDHEN and CDR2 is SYDVKM. The CDR3 totals 15 residues. CDR3 amino acids: CASYDRRESNQPQHF. The CDR3 DNA reads TGTGCCAGCTACGATCGGAGGGAAAGCAATCAGCCCCAGCATTTT.

The J gene is TRBJ2-3, the V gene TRBV5-4; 7 bases map to TRBD2. The trim removed 1 base at V and 6 bases at J, leaving 8 bases unmatched. Germline-derived CDR1 and CDR2 are SGHNT and YYREEE (reference sequence). CDR3 length: 15 residues. The CDR3 sequence is CASSLRAGAGDTQYF. The CDR3 DNA is TGTGCCAGCAGCTTGAGGGCGGGAGCGGGGGATACGCAGTATTTT.

The sample holds a few counts of this clone. V gene TRBV29-1 combines with J gene TRBJ2-3, with D unresolved. The germline CDR1 and CDR2 sequences are SQVTM and ANQGSEA. There are 12 residues in the CDR3. The V end lost 6 bases, the J end lost 3 bases, and 10 bases lay between the germline ends. This CDR3 is CSVYAETDTQYF. Written as DNA, the CDR3 is TGCAGCGTCTACGCGGAGACAGATACGCAGTATTTT.

This CDR3 reads CASSSGLAGSYEQYF. The CDR3 coding sequence is TGCGCCAGCAGCTCGGGACTAGCGGGATCCTACGAGCAGTACTTC. The chain uses TRBV5-1 and TRBJ2-7; 13 bases align to TRBD2. V dropped 3 bases and J dropped 1; count of bases not matched to a gene: 1. This CDR3 has 15 residues. The germline V gene encodes CDR1 SGHRS and CDR2 YFSETQ.

In this sample, this clone turned up a few times. The chain has TRBV30 and TRBJ1-4; 7 bases map to TRBD1. The CDR3 has 16 residues. Germline V gives CDR1 GTSNPN, CDR2 SVGIG (reference sequence). Losses at the gene ends were 2 bases for V and 3 bases for J; bases not matched to a gene: 9. In DNA, the CDR3 is TGTGCCTGGAGTAGGGGACAGATGAGCTCTAATGAAAAACTGTTTTTT. It translates to CAWSRGQMSSNEKLFF.

This clone was counted a few times. The V and J genes are TRBV29-1 and TRBJ1-2; possibly TRBD1 for D (6 bases). The CDR3 totals 12 residues. Germline V lookup: CDR1 SQVTM, CDR2 ANQGSEA. V lost 2 bases, J lost 8 bases, and 12 bases lay in between. In nucleotides, the CDR3 is TGCAGCGTTGAAAACAGGGTCGGCGGCTACACCTTC. This translates into CSVENRVGGYTF.

This sequence joins TRBV7-2 and TRBJ2-5; weak D call: TRBD2 (6 bases). The better agreement between TRBJ2-7 and the DNA end casts doubt on the J call. CDR3 length equals 12 residues. Per germline, CDR1 SGHTA and CDR2 FQGNSA. CDR3 coding DNA: TGTGCCAGCAGCTTCTCGGGGGACGAGCAGTACTTC. Translating it yields CASSFSGDEQYF.

This clone was found a few times. The gene calls are TRBV2 and TRBJ1-1, with D perhaps TRBD1 (6 bases). The V end was cut by 6 bases, the J end by 0 bases, with 11 bases between. Germline CDR1 reads SNHLY; CDR2 reads FYNNEI. CDR3 size: 14 residues. The CDR3 coding sequence is TGTGCCAGCAGCGGACAGCTCATGAACACTGAAGCTTTCTTT. Protein sequence: CASSGQLMNTEAFF.

Notes on this clone: One end of the junction fails to match germline, which may point to a read error. V and J are TRBV4-1 and TRBJ1-1; 9 bases are shared with TRBD1. Germline assignment: CDR1 MGHRA and CDR2 YSYEKL. The CDR3 consists of 12 residues. The CDR3 loop is CASSPHPGQGMF. The CDR3 nucleotides are TGCGCCAGCAGCCCACACCCGGGACAGGGAATGTTT.

The chain combines TRBV7-6 with TRBJ2-7, with D possibly TRBD1 on 6 matching bases. Germline V lookup: CDR1 SGHVS, CDR2 FNYEAQ. The CDR3 contains 14 residues. V lost 1 base to trimming and J lost 4 bases, with 11 bases between them. The CDR3 loop reads CASSLGTVHYEQYF. DNA for the CDR3: TGTGCCAGCAGCTTAGGGACAGTTCATTACGAGCAGTACTTC.

This clone appeared a few times. J is TRBJ2-1 and V is TRBV2; 8 nucleotides agree with TRBD1. Per germline, CDR1 SNHLY and CDR2 FYNNEI. Losses at the gene ends were 4 bases for V and 8 bases for J; bases not matched to a gene: 7. The CDR3 has 14 residues. CDR3 DNA: TGTGCCAGCAGTGTGCAGGGGGCGCGGGATGAGCAGTTCTTC. It yields the protein CASSVQGARDEQFF.

The table lists this clone with a count of one. Other DNA sequences of this sample code for an identical CDR3. This chain uses TRBV29-1 with TRBJ2-7, with 9 bases lining up with TRBD1. V gave up 5 bases and J gave up 0 bases; unmatched junction bases: 5. Germline V CDR1 and CDR2: SQVTM, ANQGSEA. The CDR3 totals 14 residues. The CDR3 DNA reads as TGCAGCGTTTCTGGGACAGGGAGCTCCTACGAGCAGTACTTC. It specifies CSVSGTGSSYEQYF.

This clone was picked up a small number of times. The CDR3 reads CASSEDGGPTHEQYF. The CDR3 DNA reads TGTGCCAGCAGTGAGGATGGAGGGCCGACCCACGAGCAGTACTTC. The chain has TRBV6-1 and TRBJ2-7, with D possibly matching TRBD2 (6 bases). V lost 3 bases, J lost 5 bases, and 17 bases lay in between. The V gene's germline CDR1 is MNHNS and CDR2 SASEGT. The CDR3 contains 15 residues.

The chain carries TRBV7-3 and TRBJ1-1; 7 bases agree with TRBD1. There are 15 residues in the CDR3. From germline, CDR1 is SGHTA and CDR2 FQGTGA. The ends lost 1 base at V and 4 bases at J; junction bases unmatched: 6. The CDR3 here is CASSLSPQGITEAFF. CDR3 in DNA: TGTGCCAGCAGCTTAAGCCCACAGGGGATCACTGAAGCTTTCTTT.

DNA of the CDR3: TGCGCCAGCAGCCATCCCGACAGGTCGAACTATGGCTACACCTTC. Protein product: CASSHPDRSNYGYTF. The chain joins TRBV4-3 to TRBJ1-2, with a weak D call TRBD1 (6 bases). The V gene lost 3 bases and the J gene lost 2 bases, with 13 bases spanning the gap. Germline V gene sequence: CDR1 LGHNA, CDR2 YSLEER. The CDR3 length is 15 residues.

This clone was seen only a few times. The rearrangement uses TRBV29-1 and TRBJ2-5; D might be TRBD1 (5 bases). The J call may be mistaken, given a closer DNA end match to TRBJ2-7. The CDR3 totals 11 residues. Germline CDR1 reads SQVTM; CDR2 reads ANQGSEA. The CDR3 sequence: CSVGGAYEQYF. The CDR3 coding sequence is TGCAGCGTTGGGGGCGCCTACGAGCAGTACTTC.